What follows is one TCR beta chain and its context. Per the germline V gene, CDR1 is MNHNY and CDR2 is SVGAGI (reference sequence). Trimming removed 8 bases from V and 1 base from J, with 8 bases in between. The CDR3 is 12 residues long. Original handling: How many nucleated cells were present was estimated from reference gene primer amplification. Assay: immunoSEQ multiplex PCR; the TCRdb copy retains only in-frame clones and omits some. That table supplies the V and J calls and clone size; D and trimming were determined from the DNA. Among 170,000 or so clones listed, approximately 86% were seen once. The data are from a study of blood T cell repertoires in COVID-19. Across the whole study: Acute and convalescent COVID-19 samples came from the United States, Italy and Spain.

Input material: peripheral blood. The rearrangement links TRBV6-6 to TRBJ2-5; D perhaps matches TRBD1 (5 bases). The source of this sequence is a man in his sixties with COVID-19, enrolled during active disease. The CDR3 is CASRQPQETQYF. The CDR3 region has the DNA TGTGCCAGCCGACAGCCCCAAGAGACCCAGTACTTC.